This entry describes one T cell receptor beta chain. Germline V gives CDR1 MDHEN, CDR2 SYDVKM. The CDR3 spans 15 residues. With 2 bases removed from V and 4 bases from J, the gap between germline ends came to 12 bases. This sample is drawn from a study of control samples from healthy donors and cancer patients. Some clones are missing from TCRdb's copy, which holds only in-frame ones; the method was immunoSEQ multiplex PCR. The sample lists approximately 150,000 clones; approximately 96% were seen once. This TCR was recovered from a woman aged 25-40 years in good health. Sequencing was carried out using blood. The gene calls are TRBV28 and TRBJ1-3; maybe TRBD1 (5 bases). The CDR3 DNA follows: TGTGCCAGCAGTTTAGACAGTCCTTCCGGAAACACCATATATTTT. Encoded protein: CASSLDSPSGNTIYF.